A single sample gave rise to the 27 T cell receptor beta chains below, sequenced in a study of tumor and adjacent non-tumor tissue in lung cancer. RNA was extracted from bulk tissue without any cell sorting. Three rounds of nested PCR, following a modified ARM-PCR protocol, produced the TCRbeta library. TCRdb reprocessed the multiplex PCR reads with MiXCR, giving one entry per CDR3 protein. The sample has approximately 71,000 distinct CDR3 sequences; just under 60% are singletons. Material: lung tumor tissue. Every receptor here comes from a man between 50 and 59 years old with non-small cell lung cancer.

To note about this clonotype: A much larger clone lies a single base off, so this may be a read error. CDR3 residues: CASSTRTSGRIHTGELFF. DNA for the CDR3: TGCGCCAGCAGCACCCGGACTAGCGGGAGAATCCACACCGGGGAGCTGTTTTTT. The rearrangement uses TRBV10-2 and TRBJ2-2, with TRBD2 matching 13 bases. This CDR3 contains 18 residues. Unmatched junction bases numbered 10, after V lost 6 bases and J lost 3 bases. Germline lookup yields CDR1 WSHSY and CDR2 SAAADI.

Regarding this clonotype: A read error is possible here, since a much larger clone lies one base away. The chain couples TRBV6-1 to TRBJ1-4; D is ambiguous. Deletions cut 2 bases from V and 13 bases from J, with 14 bases between. The CDR3 totals 13 residues. The V gene's germline CDR1 is MNHNS and CDR2 SASEGT. CDR3 DNA sequence: TGTGCCAGCAGTGAAATGGTCTCGAGCCCACTGTTTTTT. Its protein product is CASSEMVSSPLFF.

This clonotype has more than one count but fewer than ten. A read error may explain this, as a much larger clone is one base away. The CDR3 DNA reads TGTGCCAGCAGCCTGGACGCCTCCTACAAGCAGTACTTC. Amino acids: CASSLDASYKQYF. The chain combines TRBV14 with TRBJ2-7; D unclear. The CDR3 covers 13 residues. Germline V gene data show CDR1 as SGHDN and CDR2 as FVKESK.

Turning to this clonotype: An end of the junction does not agree with germline; a read error may underlie this. This rearrangement joins TRBV20-1 to TRBJ1-1, with 7 bases matching TRBD1. From germline, CDR1 is DFQATT and CDR2 SNEGSKA (reference sequence). There are 16 residues in the CDR3. The CDR3 DNA sequence: TGCGGTGCTAGAGATTTCGGCAGGGGGAGTGGGGCTGAAGCTTTCTTT. This encodes CGARDFGRGSGAEAFF.

To note about this clonotype: The CDR3 does not end in the conserved phenylalanine or tryptophan, so this is likely a read error. This sequence joins TRBV11-3 and TRBJ2-3; maybe TRBD2 (6 bases). Germline CDR1 reads SGHNT; CDR2 reads YENEEA. The CDR3 is made up of 14 amino acids. The CDR3 spells CASSSRDSLDTQYL. The CDR3 DNA sequence: TGTGCCAGTAGCTCCCGGGACTCCCTAGATACGCAGTATTTA.

This clonotype was picked up many times. The chain recombines TRBV12-3 or TRBV12-4 with TRBJ2-2; TRBD1 matches 7 bases. The CDR3 loop spans 15 amino acids. The V segment lost 6 bases and the J segment 2 bases; nucleotides outside the gene matches: 6. CDR3 residues: CASSAGGDNTGELFF. CDR3 in DNA: TGTGCCAGCAGCGCAGGGGGAGATAACACCGGGGAGCTGTTTTTT.

On this clonotype itself: At one end, the junction sequence differs from germline, possibly due to a read error. This chain joins TRBV11-2 and TRBJ2-1; TRBD2 matches at 9 bases. Germline lookup yields CDR1 SGHAT and CDR2 FQNNGV. This CDR3 is 18 amino acids long. The chain's CDR3 is CASSLVPRTSEVYSEQFF. CDR3 nucleotides: TGTGCCAGCAGCTTAGTACCTCGGACTAGCGAGGTTTACAGTGAGCAGTTCTTC. Drawing the rest from reference TRBV11-2 and TRBJ2-1, the complete variable domain is EAGVAQSPRYKIIEKRQSVAFWCNPISGHATLYWYQQILGQGPKLLIQFQNNGVVDDSQLPKDRFSAERLKGVDSTLKIQPAKLEDSAVYLCASSLVPRTSEVYSEQFFGPGTRLTVL.

Notes on this clonotype: As the CDR3 is not closed by the conserved phenylalanine or tryptophan, this likely results from a read error. This chain joins TRBV12-3 or TRBV12-4 and TRBJ2-7; 11 bases match TRBD2. This CDR3 is 17 amino acids long. With 7 bases clipped from V and 4 bases from J, the junction kept 15 bases outside the gene matches. CDR3 coding DNA: TGTGCCAGCATCCTCTTCTCGACTAGCGGGACCGTATACGAGCAGTACTTA. Translated, it gives CASILFSTSGTVYEQYL.

Here the CDR3 DNA reads TGCGCCAGCAGCTTGTGGCCCTTAGGGGGACTAGTTGAGGGAAATGAGCAGTTCTTC. As protein: CASSLWPLGGLVEGNEQFF. This chain connects TRBV5-1 to TRBJ2-1; 8 nucleotides agree with TRBD2. V trimming: 1 base; J trimming: 7 bases; junction bases outside the gene matches: 19. The CDR3 has 19 amino acids. Germline CDR1 SGHRS, CDR2 YFSETQ. Combining the CDR3 with reference TRBV5-1 and TRBJ2-1 gives the whole variable domain KAGVTQTPRYLIKTRGQQVTLSCSPISGHRSVSWYQQTPGQGLQFLFEYFSETQRNKGNFPGRFSGRQFSNSRSEMNVSTLELGDSALYLCASSLWPLGGLVEGNEQFFGPGTRLTVL.

This clonotype was seen a handful of times. A much more abundant neighbour one base away suggests this may be a read error. The chain has TRBV6-5 and TRBJ1-2; maybe TRBD1 (5 bases). The CDR3 totals 14 residues. Looked up from germline, CDR1 is MNHEY and CDR2 is SVGAGI. CDR3 DNA sequence: TGTGCCAGAAGTTACTCAAGACAGCCGGATGGCTACACCTTC. This sequence encodes CARSYSRQPDGYTF.

The V gene is TRBV11-1, the J gene TRBJ2-2; perhaps TRBD1 as D (5 bases). Germline V CDR1 and CDR2: SGHAT, FQDESV (reference sequence). Trimming cost V 6 bases and J 8 bases, with 16 bases left between them. CDR3 length: 14 residues. The CDR3 bases are TGTGCCAGCAGTTTTCAGGGCCCGCCAGGGGAGCTGTTTTTT. This translates into CASSFQGPPGELFF.

A remark on this clonotype: An end of the junction differs from the germline gene, which may be a read error. The rearrangement joins TRBV11-2 to TRBJ2-2; D could derive from TRBD1 or TRBD2 (6 bases each). The CDR3 is made up of 15 amino acids. The germline CDR1 and CDR2 sequences are SGHAT and FQNNGV. CDR3 DNA sequence: TGTGCCAGCAGCGGCACGGGGCGGGACACCGGGGGGCTGTTTTTT. It encodes CASSGTGRDTGGLFF.

This clonotype was seen ten or more times. The rearrangement joins TRBV19 to TRBJ1-2, with a weak D call TRBD1 (5 bases). Looked up from germline, CDR1 is LNHDA and CDR2 is SQIVND (reference sequence). Deletions cut 2 bases from V and 8 bases from J, with 18 bases between. This CDR3 spans 15 amino acids. DNA for the CDR3: TGTGCCAGTAGTATAAGGGTCGCGGGGCCGGGAGGCTACACCTTC. Amino acid sequence: CASSIRVAGPGGYTF.

In its sample, this clonotype was seen once. Just one base apart from a much larger clone, this may be a read error. The DNA for the CDR3 is TGTGACAGCAGCTTAGCAATGGCGGGGGTCACCGGGGAGCTGTTTTTT. This codes for CDSSLAMAGVTGELFF. This chain joins TRBV7-9 and TRBJ2-2; 7 nucleotides align to TRBD2. Germline V lookup: CDR1 SEHNR, CDR2 FQNEAQ (reference sequence). The CDR3 has 16 amino acids.

Regarding this clonotype: Since a much larger clone is just one base distant, this may be a read error. CDR3 sequence (DNA): TGTGACAGTGCGCAGGGGACCAATGAGCAGTTCTTC. Its protein product is CDSAQGTNEQFF. The chain couples TRBV6-6 to TRBJ2-1; possibly TRBD1 for D (6 bases). Germline V gene sequence: CDR1 MNHNY, CDR2 SVGAGI (reference sequence). The CDR3 consists of 12 residues.

Concerning this clonotype: The junction and the germline gene differ at one end; a read error may be behind it. The chain carries TRBV20-1 and TRBJ2-1, with D possibly being TRBD1 or TRBD2 (5 bases each). The CDR3 sequence is 20 residues long. Germline V gives CDR1 DFQATT, CDR2 SNEGSKA (reference sequence). Here the CDR3 reads CSVRTYPSTFSLGEYDEQFF. For the CDR3, the DNA is TGCAGTGTTAGAACATACCCATCGACTTTTAGTCTGGGGGAGTACGATGAGCAGTTCTTC.

In the case of this clonotype: One end of the junction fails to match germline, which may point to a read error. The chain recombines TRBV10-2 with TRBJ2-3; D perhaps matches TRBD1 (5 bases). Germline-derived CDR1 and CDR2 are WSHSY and SAAADI. The CDR3 covers 12 residues. The CDR3 loop is CASRDMADTQYF. CDR3 coding DNA: TGCGCCAGCAGGGACATGGCAGACACGCAGTATTTT.

With respect to this clonotype: This may come from a read error, since a much larger clone is one base off. The conserved closing phenylalanine or tryptophan is absent in this CDR3, likely reflecting a read error. The chain combines TRBV12-3 or TRBV12-4 with TRBJ2-3; TRBD1 is a possible D gene (7 bases). This CDR3 contains 14 residues. V was trimmed by 3 bases and J by 5 bases, leaving 12 bases between them. CDR3 DNA: TGTGCCAGCAGTTTCCAGGGGGGAGGAGATACGCAGTATCTT. Its translation is CASSFQGGGDTQYL.

As concerns this clonotype: Possible read error: a much larger clone is one base away. No conserved phenylalanine or tryptophan is present at the end of the CDR3, so a read error is the likely explanation. The chain links TRBV12-3 or TRBV12-4 to TRBJ2-3; TRBD2 aligns across 7 bases. J lost 0 bases, V lost 8 bases, and 5 bases had no gene match. The CDR3 contains 14 residues. The CDR3 nucleotides are TGTGCCAGCTACCCGGGGGGTAGCACAGATACGCAGTATTTA. This gives the protein CASYPGGSTDTQYL.

This clonotype was picked up many times. The J gene is TRBJ1-3, the V gene TRBV6-6, with D possibly TRBD1 on 6 matching bases. The germline V gene encodes CDR1 MNHNY and CDR2 SVGAGI (reference sequence). This CDR3 is 16 amino acids long. Deletions cut 2 bases from V and 4 bases from J, with 15 bases between. CDR3 DNA: TGTGCCAGCAGTTACGCACCCGGGACAAGAGGAAACACCATATATTTT. It codes for CASSYAPGTRGNTIYF.

This clonotype is termed large. V gene TRBV11-3 combines with J gene TRBJ2-7, with D perhaps matching TRBD1 (6 bases). Trimming took 1 base from V and 3 from J, leaving 13 bases between them. CDR1 is SGHNT, CDR2 YENEEA, per germline. This CDR3 spans 15 amino acids. The CDR3 DNA reads TGTGCCAGCAGCTTAGTTTGGGACAAGCTCTACGAGCAGTACTTC. It encodes CASSLVWDKLYEQYF.

This clonotype was detected ten times or more. The chain carries TRBV6-1 and TRBJ1-5; possible D gene TRBD1, 5 bases. This CDR3 has 15 residues. Trimming stripped 0 bases from V and 6 bases from J, with 12 bases between. Looked up from germline, CDR1 is MNHNS and CDR2 is SASEGT. The CDR3 nucleotides read TGTGCCAGCAGTGAAGCTTTTCGTGGGGCTCAGCCCCAGCATTTT. Translated, it gives CASSEAFRGAQPQHF.

Ten or more counts support this clonotype. For the CDR3, the DNA is TGCAGCGTGGAGCGGACGTACACTGAAGCTTTCTTT. Its translation is CSVERTYTEAFF. V is TRBV29-1 and J is TRBJ1-1; D remains ambiguous. From germline, CDR1 is SQVTM and CDR2 ANQGSEA. Trimming cost V 6 bases and J 3 bases, with 11 bases left between them. The CDR3 is made up of 12 amino acids.

This clonotype was counted a single time. A much larger clone lies a single base off, so this may be a read error. The chain is built from TRBV12-3 or TRBV12-4 and TRBJ2-5, with D uncertain. The CDR3 has 14 amino acids. Written as DNA, the CDR3 is TGTGCCGGCAGTTTCTTGAGTACTCAAGAGACCCAGTACTTC. Its protein product is CAGSFLSTQETQYF.

There are many counts of this clonotype. V and J are TRBV10-3 and TRBJ2-3; weak D call: TRBD2 (6 bases). Trimming took 11 bases from V and 0 from J, leaving 12 bases between them. Germline values: CDR1 ENHRY, CDR2 SYGVKD. The CDR3 has 13 residues. The CDR3 DNA sequence: TGTGCCGCCGGGACTGAGAGCACAGATACGCAGTATTTT. Amino acid sequence: CAAGTESTDTQYF.

Concerning this clonotype: This may come from a read error, since a much larger clone is one base off. CDR3 residues: CASSYLTGENQPQHF. The CDR3 region has the DNA TGTGCCAGCAGTTACCTTACGGGGGAAAATCAGCCCCAGCATTTT. V gene TRBV6-6 combines with J gene TRBJ1-5, with a weak D call TRBD1 (5 bases). The CDR3 runs 15 residues. Trimming cost V 2 bases and J 4 bases, with 12 bases left between them. From germline, CDR1 is MNHNY and CDR2 SVGAGI (reference sequence).

Notes on this clonotype: One base away lies a much larger clone, so this may be a sequencing read error. This chain uses TRBV29-1 with TRBJ2-7; TRBD2 might be the D (5 bases). Germline CDR1 and CDR2: SQVTM and ANQGSEA. This CDR3 region has 11 residues. The CDR3 sequence: CSVDFSYDQYF. The DNA for the CDR3 is TGCAGCGTGGACTTCTCCTACGACCAGTACTTC.